The 17 T cell receptor beta chains below come from one sample, sequenced in a study of blood T cell repertoires in COVID-19. The protocol was immunoSEQ multiplex PCR, while the TCRdb copy is restricted to in-frame clones and leaves out a portion. The table lists hundreds of thousands of clones, less than 90% of them singletons. Sequenced input: peripheral blood. These receptors all come from an older woman with COVID-19, enrolled during active disease.

This sequence joins TRBV27 and TRBJ2-5; possibly TRBD2 for D (6 bases). The ends were cut back, 6 bases at V and 6 bases at J, with 20 bases in the middle. The CDR3 is made up of 15 amino acids. The germline V gene has CDR1 MNHEY and CDR2 SMNVEV (reference sequence). The chain's CDR3 is CASRFAGTLPQTQYF. CDR3 DNA sequence: TGTGCCAGCAGATTCGCGGGGACCCTTCCCCAGACCCAGTACTTC.

The chain joins TRBV4-1 to TRBJ2-5; no clear D gene. Germline values: CDR1 MGHRA, CDR2 YSYEKL. Trimming left V 2 bases short and J 7 bases short, with 14 bases between. The CDR3 is 14 amino acids. CDR3 region: CASSQSPEEGTQYF. The CDR3 DNA reads as TGCGCCAGCAGCCAAAGCCCCGAGGAAGGGACCCAGTACTTC.

CDR3 amino acids: CASSFGFSGNPFTDTQYF. Here the CDR3 DNA reads TGTGCCAGTAGCTTTGGGTTCTCGGGGAACCCGTTCACAGATACGCAGTATTTT. This rearrangement joins TRBV19 to TRBJ2-3; maybe TRBD2 (5 bases). Germline CDR1 reads LNHDA; CDR2 reads SQIVND (reference sequence). V lost 6 bases, J lost 2 bases, and 24 bases lay in between. This CDR3 is 18 amino acids long.

The chain employs TRBV21-1 and TRBJ2-3; TRBD2 reflects the table's D call only, with no check against the DNA. TRBV21-1 constitutes a pseudogene. CDR3 size: 12 residues. In DNA form, the CDR3 reads TGTGCCAGCAGCAAAGAGGAGGATACGCAGTATTTT. Amino acids: CASSKEEDTQYF.

The chain carries TRBV5-8 and TRBJ2-7; D perhaps matches TRBD2 (6 bases). In germline, CDR1 is SGHTS, CDR2 YDEGEE. This CDR3 has 14 residues. V lost 4 bases, J lost 2 bases, and 13 bases lay in between. The CDR3: CASSGGTPAYEQYF. The CDR3 DNA reads TGTGCCAGCAGCGGGGGGACCCCAGCCTACGAGCAGTACTTC.

CDR3 DNA: TGCGCCAGCAGCCTGGACGTAGCATCTAACTATGGCTACACCTTC. It encodes CASSLDVASNYGYTF. J is TRBJ1-2 and V is TRBV5-1; no clear D gene. Trimming took off 4 bases at V and 0 bases at J, with 13 bases between the two ends. The CDR3 has 15 residues. Germline V gene lookup returns CDR1 SGHRS and CDR2 YFSETQ.

The gene calls are TRBV24-1 and TRBJ2-3; weak D call: TRBD2 (6 bases). Germline V gene data show CDR1 as KGHDR and CDR2 as SFDVKD. The CDR3 extends over 13 amino acids. V lost 4 bases, J lost 8 bases, and 12 bases lay in between. The CDR3 DNA is TGTGCCACCAGTGAGCCGGGACTTCCTACGCAGTATTTT. Amino acid sequence: CATSEPGLPTQYF.

V and J are TRBV4-3 and TRBJ1-4; D unclear. This CDR3 is 16 amino acids long. V lost 4 bases, J lost 3 bases, and 15 bases lay in between. The germline CDR1 and CDR2 sequences are LGHNA and YSLEER. This CDR3 is CASSLDPGRANEKLFF. The CDR3 nucleotides read TGCGCCAGCAGCCTAGACCCGGGGAGGGCTAATGAAAAACTGTTTTTT.

The chain is built from TRBV27 and TRBJ1-2, with TRBD1 as a possible D gene (5 bases). This CDR3 region has 15 residues. The V end was cut by 5 bases, the J end by 3 bases, with 16 bases between. Germline V gene data show CDR1 as MNHEY and CDR2 as SMNVEV (reference sequence). The CDR3 spells CASSPAGGEDYGYTF. DNA of the CDR3: TGTGCCAGCAGTCCCGCGGGGGGAGAGGACTATGGCTACACCTTC.

The chain has TRBV4-1 and TRBJ2-4; the match to TRBD1 covers 8 bases. In germline, CDR1 is MGHRA, CDR2 YSYEKL. The CDR3 is 16 residues long. With V trimmed by 2 bases and J by 5 bases, 8 bases remained unmatched. This CDR3 reads CASSQQGALSQNIQYF. CDR3 coding DNA: TGCGCCAGCAGCCAACAGGGGGCTCTTAGCCAAAACATTCAGTACTTC.

This chain links TRBV12-3 or TRBV12-4 with TRBJ1-2; D is unclear. V shed 1 base and J shed 8 bases, with 11 bases lying between them. The CDR3 covers 13 residues. The CDR3: CASSLGPSGGYTF. CDR3 DNA sequence: TGTGCCAGCAGTTTAGGACCCTCGGGAGGCTACACCTTC.

This chain joins TRBV27 and TRBJ1-6; a possible D gene is TRBD1 (6 bases). The CDR3 covers 12 residues. V lost 5 bases and J 9 bases, leaving 8 bases between the germline ends. Germline V CDR1 and CDR2: MNHEY, SMNVEV (reference sequence). The CDR3 loop is CASSDRISPLHF. In DNA, the CDR3 is TGTGCCAGCAGTGACAGGATTTCACCCCTCCACTTT.

The chain couples TRBV28 to TRBJ1-2; D gene unclear. Trimming left V 4 bases short and J 1 base short, with 13 bases between. The germline gives CDR1 MDHEN, CDR2 SYDVKM. There are 15 residues in the CDR3. The CDR3 region has the DNA TGTGCCAGCAGTTCGGAGGGTTTAGGTAACTATGGCTACACCTTC. It yields the protein CASSSEGLGNYGYTF.

V and J are TRBV3-1 (or the pseudogene TRBV3-2) and TRBJ2-2, with a weak D call TRBD2 (6 bases). Trimming left V 6 bases short and J 6 bases short, with 14 bases between. This CDR3 region has 14 residues. Germline V gene sequence: CDR1 LGHDT, CDR2 YNNKEL (reference sequence). This CDR3 reads CASRGGRRAGELFF. In DNA form, the CDR3 reads TGTGCCAGCAGGGGAGGCCGACGGGCCGGGGAGCTGTTTTTT.

The table lists this clone with a count of one. The J gene is TRBJ2-4, the V gene TRBV19; 13 positions match TRBD2. From germline, CDR1 is LNHDA and CDR2 SQIVND (reference sequence). This CDR3 contains 14 residues. The trim removed 10 bases at V and 3 bases at J, leaving 3 bases unmatched. CDR3 DNA: TGTGCCACTGGGACTAGCGGGATCAAAAACATTCAGTACTTC. It codes for CATGTSGIKNIQYF.

A single count supports this clone. The V call is TRBV27, the J call TRBJ1-4; the D gene is possibly TRBD1 (5 bases). CDR3 length: 13 amino acids. CDR1 MNHEY and CDR2 SMNVEV come from the germline V gene (reference sequence). Deletions cut 5 bases from V and 5 bases from J, with 9 bases between. CDR3 in DNA: TGTGCCAGCAGTACGGCAGGGAATGAAAAACTGTTTTTT. It is translated as CASSTAGNEKLFF.

The chain recombines TRBV12-3 or TRBV12-4 with TRBJ1-2; 7 nucleotides agree with TRBD1. The length of the CDR3 is 13 residues. Germline trimming cut 3 bases from V and 8 bases from J; bases unmatched to any gene: 6. The CDR3: CASSFQGVNGYTF. CDR3 DNA sequence: TGTGCCAGCAGTTTTCAGGGGGTAAACGGCTACACCTTC.